Below, 15 T cell receptor beta chains from the same sample are listed, as sequenced in a study of blood T cell repertoires in COVID-19. This table comes from immunoSEQ multiplex PCR, and its TCRdb copy is limited to in-frame clones, with some not included. The sample lists tens of thousands of clones; about 82% were seen once. Source material: peripheral blood. The source of these receptors is a woman older than 75 in a cohort sampled during active or convalescent COVID-19.

The genes are TRBV7-8 and TRBJ2-1; 10 positions agree with TRBD2. CDR3 size: 16 residues. The V gene end was trimmed by 2 bases and the J gene end by 0 bases; junction bases not matched to a gene: 1. Per germline, CDR1 SGHVS and CDR2 FQNEAQ. The CDR3 loop is CASSLTSGTSYNEQFF. The CDR3 region has the DNA TGTGCCAGCAGCTTAACTAGCGGGACCTCCTACAATGAGCAGTTCTTC.

This clone has a count of ten or more. The chain employs TRBV28 and TRBJ2-7; the D gene is possibly TRBD2 (6 bases). Germline CDR1 and CDR2: MDHEN and SYDVKM. V gave up 8 bases and J gave up 6 bases, with 14 bases separating them. This CDR3 region has 12 residues. In DNA, the CDR3 is TGTGCCAGCCGCTCGGGGGTTTTCGAGCAGTACTTC. This sequence encodes CASRSGVFEQYF.

The gene calls are TRBV7-8 and TRBJ2-1; 7 nucleotides line up with TRBD2. Germline CDR1 SGHVS, CDR2 FQNEAQ. Trimming took 1 base from V and 6 from J; bases not matched to a gene: 3. CDR3 length equals 14 residues. CDR3 sequence: CASSLGTSSNEQFF. DNA of the CDR3: TGTGCCAGCAGCTTAGGGACTAGTAGCAATGAGCAGTTCTTC. The complete variable domain, with remaining parts taken from reference TRBV7-8 and TRBJ2-1, reads GAGVSQSPRYKVAKRGQDVALRCDPISGHVSLFWYQQALGQGPEFLTYFQNEAQLDKSGLPSDRFFAERPEGSVSTLKIQRTQQEDSAVYLCASSLGTSSNEQFFGPGTRLTVL.

V and J are TRBV24-1 and TRBJ2-7, with TRBD1 as a possible D gene (5 bases). CDR3 size: 15 residues. Germline-derived CDR1 and CDR2 are KGHDR and SFDVKD. V dropped 2 bases and J dropped 0 bases, with 10 bases sitting between them. CDR3 in DNA: TGTGCCACCAGTGATTCCAGGGTGCCCTCCTACGAGCAGTACTTC. This encodes CATSDSRVPSYEQYF.

The CDR3 region is CASSPPGSVEGHEKLFF. CDR3 bases: TGTGCCAGCTCACCACCGGGATCGGTGGAGGGGCACGAAAAACTGTTTTTT. The chain joins TRBV18 to TRBJ1-4; tentative D call: TRBD1 (5 bases). This CDR3 has 17 amino acids. Germline CDR1 and CDR2: KGHSH and LQKENI. V lost 0 bases, J lost 8 bases, and 19 bases lay in between.

This clone was recorded a few times. The chain employs TRBV2 and TRBJ2-2; 7 nucleotides align to TRBD1. This CDR3 has 16 amino acids. Germline V CDR1 and CDR2: SNHLY, FYNNEI. Trimming took 6 bases from V and 4 from J; bases not matched to a gene: 11. CDR3 nucleotide sequence: TGTGCCAGCAGGGAGACAGGGTTGGCCACCACCGGGGAGCTGTTTTTT. Its protein product is CASRETGLATTGELFF. The whole variable domain, filled in from reference TRBV2 and TRBJ2-2, reads EPEVTQTPSHQVTQMGQEVILRCVPISNHLYFYWYRQILGQKVEFLVSFYNNEISEKSEIFDDQFSVERPDGSNFTLKIRSTKLEDSAMYFCASRETGLATTGELFFGEGSRLTVL.

The rearrangement uses TRBV14 and TRBJ1-1; 7 nucleotides align to TRBD1. There are 14 residues in the CDR3. Germline V gene sequence: CDR1 SGHDN, CDR2 FVKESK. J gave up 11 bases and V 0 bases, and 9 bases lay outside the gene matches. CDR3 loop: CASSQDRGQPRAFF. The CDR3 region has the DNA TGTGCCAGCAGCCAAGATAGGGGACAGCCTCGGGCTTTCTTT.

The chain uses TRBV5-1 and TRBJ2-3; 9 nucleotides agree with TRBD2. The CDR3 is 15 amino acids. The germline V gene has CDR1 SGHRS and CDR2 YFSETQ. With V trimmed by 0 bases and J by 5 bases, 4 bases remained unmatched. The CDR3 bases are TGCGCCAGCAGCTTGGGCGGGAGGGCCTTAGATACGCAGTATTTT. Its translation: CASSLGGRALDTQYF. Using reference TRBV5-1 and TRBJ2-3 for the parts outside the CDR3, the full variable domain is KAGVTQTPRYLIKTRGQQVTLSCSPISGHRSVSWYQQTPGQGLQFLFEYFSETQRNKGNFPGRFSGRQFSNSRSEMNVSTLELGDSALYLCASSLGGRALDTQYFGPGTRLTVL.

The chain combines TRBV3-1 (or the pseudogene TRBV3-2) with TRBJ1-1; 10 nucleotides match TRBD1. CDR1 and CDR2 from the germline V gene are LGHDT and YNNKEL (reference sequence). This CDR3 has 14 amino acids. J was trimmed by 3 bases and V by 4 bases; bases with no gene match: 2. The chain's CDR3 is CASSPGTGDTEAFF. CDR3 coding DNA: TGTGCCAGCAGCCCGGGGACAGGGGACACTGAAGCTTTCTTT.

This clone was detected only once. The V gene is TRBV5-6, the J gene TRBJ2-7; unclear D gene. This CDR3 region has 13 residues. Germline V gene sequence: CDR1 SGHDT, CDR2 YYEEEE. V lost 3 bases and J lost 4, with 11 bases in between. The chain's CDR3 is CASSSVSVYEQYF. Here the CDR3 DNA reads TGTGCCAGCAGCTCGGTAAGCGTTTACGAGCAGTACTTC.

This clone was counted only a few times. The chain combines TRBV29-1 with TRBJ2-3; the match to TRBD2 covers 10 bases. The length of the CDR3 is 18 residues. Germline values: CDR1 SQVTM, CDR2 ANQGSEA. Germline trimming cut 1 base from V and 2 bases from J; bases unmatched to any gene: 12. CDR3 nucleotide sequence: TGCAGCGTTGAAGGGGCCAGCGGGAGGGCCCGCCCCACAGATACGCAGTATTTT. Amino acid sequence: CSVEGASGRARPTDTQYF.

This chain uses TRBV10-2 with TRBJ2-2; tentative D call: TRBD2 (6 bases). CDR1 and CDR2 (germline): WSHSY, SAAADI. V was cut by 3 bases and J by 7 bases, with 15 bases left in between. CDR3 size: 15 residues. CDR3 in amino acids: CASSDPRLGVGELFF. CDR3 DNA: TGCGCCAGCAGTGACCCTAGACTAGGTGTCGGGGAGCTGTTTTTT.

The chain uses TRBV5-1 and TRBJ2-5, with 10 positions matching TRBD2. Germline CDR1 is SGHRS and CDR2 is YFSETQ. Germline trimming cut 6 bases from V and 4 bases from J; bases unmatched to any gene: 12. This CDR3 region has 16 residues. The CDR3 nucleotides are TGCGCCAGCACCCTTGGTACCAGCGGGGGGGGAGAGACCCAGTACTTC. Its protein is CASTLGTSGGGETQYF.

This chain connects TRBV5-1 to TRBJ2-3; TRBD2 agrees at 7 bases. Trimming cost V 2 bases and J 1 base; bases outside gene matches: 7. CDR1 and CDR2 (germline): SGHRS, YFSETQ. The CDR3 totals 16 residues. The CDR3 nucleotides read TGCGCCAGCAGCTTTGTCTTAGCGGGCGGCACAGATACGCAGTATTTT. Amino acids: CASSFVLAGGTDTQYF.

This clone has just a few counts. The gene calls are TRBV7-9 and TRBJ1-2; the D gene is possibly TRBD1 (6 bases). V lost 4 bases and J 2 bases, leaving 14 bases between the germline ends. This CDR3 comprises 15 residues. Per the germline V gene, CDR1 is SEHNR and CDR2 is FQNEAQ (reference sequence). In nucleotides, the CDR3 is TGTGCCAGCAGCTCCCTGATAACAGGGAACTATGGCTACACCTTC. It yields the protein CASSSLITGNYGYTF.